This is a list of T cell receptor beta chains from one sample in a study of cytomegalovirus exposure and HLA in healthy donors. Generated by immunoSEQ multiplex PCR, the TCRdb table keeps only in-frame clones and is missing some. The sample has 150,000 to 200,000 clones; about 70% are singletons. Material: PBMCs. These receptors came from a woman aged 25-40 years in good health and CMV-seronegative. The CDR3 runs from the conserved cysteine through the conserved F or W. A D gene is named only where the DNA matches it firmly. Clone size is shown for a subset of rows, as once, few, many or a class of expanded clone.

cdr3_aa: CVSSSIAGSYEQYF
cdr3_nt: TGTGTCAGTAGCTCTATAGCGGGATCCTACGAGCAGTACTTC
d_call: TRBD2
v_call: TRBV19
j_call: TRBJ2-7
clone_size: .

cdr3_aa: CASSVAGPGQGATEAFF
cdr3_nt: TGTGCCAGCAGCGTAGCCGGTCCAGGACAGGGGGCCACTGAAGCTTTCTTT
d_call: TRBD1
v_call: TRBV9
j_call: TRBJ1-1
clone_size: .

cdr3_aa: CASSVEAGGSYEQYF
cdr3_nt: TGTGCCAGCAGCGTAGAGGCGGGGGGCAGCTACGAGCAGTACTTC
d_call: TRBD2
v_call: TRBV9
j_call: TRBJ2-7
clone_size: .

cdr3_aa: CASSSRTSTYEQYF
cdr3_nt: TGTGCCAGCAGCTCCCGGACTAGTACCTACGAGCAGTACTTC
d_call: TRBD2
v_call: TRBV13
j_call: TRBJ2-7
clone_size: .

cdr3_aa: CASSPYREERAGGYTF
cdr3_nt: TGTGCCAGCAGTCCGTACCGGGAGGAAAGGGCTGGGGGCTACACCTTC
d_call: .
v_call: TRBV25-1
j_call: TRBJ1-2
clone_size: .

cdr3_aa: CASRQGYLGTQYF
cdr3_nt: TGTGCCAGCAGACAGGGGTATTTGGGGACCCAGTACTTC
d_call: TRBD1
v_call: TRBV6-1
j_call: TRBJ2-5
clone_size: few

cdr3_aa: CASSLGQPLPSF
cdr3_nt: TGTGCCAGCAGCTTAGGACAGCCCCTACCTAGCTTC
d_call: .
v_call: TRBV11-2
j_call: TRBJ1-2
clone_size: .

cdr3_aa: CASSLAGKIYEQYF
cdr3_nt: TGTGCCAGCAGCTTGGCAGGGAAAATCTACGAGCAGTACTTC
d_call: .
v_call: TRBV5-4
j_call: TRBJ2-7
clone_size: few

cdr3_aa: CASRLGQHYEQYF
cdr3_nt: TGTGCCAGCAGATTGGGACAACACTACGAGCAGTACTTC
d_call: .
v_call: TRBV6-5
j_call: TRBJ2-7
clone_size: once

cdr3_aa: CASSPLAGGTSTDTQYF
cdr3_nt: TGTGCCAGCAGCCCACTAGCGGGGGGAACTAGCACAGATACGCAGTATTTT
d_call: TRBD2
v_call: TRBV7-6
j_call: TRBJ2-3
clone_size: .

cdr3_aa: CASSENRGREQFF
cdr3_nt: TGTGCCAGCTCAGAGAACAGGGGCCGTGAGCAGTTCTTC
d_call: TRBD1
v_call: TRBV18
j_call: TRBJ2-1
clone_size: .

cdr3_aa: CASNRGGETQYF
cdr3_nt: TGTGCCAGTAATCGGGGGGGAGAGACCCAGTACTTC
d_call: TRBD2
v_call: TRBV19
j_call: TRBJ2-5
clone_size: .

cdr3_aa: CASSLMGGDRGYEQYF
cdr3_nt: TGTGCCAGCAGCTTAATGGGCGGGGACAGGGGTTACGAGCAGTACTTC
d_call: TRBD1
v_call: TRBV7-9
j_call: TRBJ2-7
clone_size: .

cdr3_aa: CASSLAFAGRAETQYF
cdr3_nt: TGTGCCAGCAGCTTAGCTTTCGCGGGAAGGGCGGAGACCCAGTACTTC
d_call: .
v_call: TRBV7-2
j_call: TRBJ2-5
clone_size: .

cdr3_aa: CASSVGLGLAGGSTDTQYF
cdr3_nt: TGTGCCAGCAGCGTTGGGTTGGGACTAGCGGGAGGGAGCACAGATACGCAGTATTTT
d_call: TRBD2
v_call: TRBV9
j_call: TRBJ2-3
clone_size: .

cdr3_aa: CASSLKTRPYEQYF
cdr3_nt: TGTGCCAGCAGCTTGAAGACACGACCCTACGAGCAGTACTTC
d_call: .
v_call: TRBV5-4
j_call: TRBJ2-7
clone_size: .

cdr3_aa: CASSLDIQGSPLHF
cdr3_nt: TGCGCCAGCAGCCTAGACATCCAGGGTTCACCCCTCCACTTT
d_call: .
v_call: TRBV5-1
j_call: TRBJ1-6
clone_size: .

cdr3_aa: CAWSNSLYGYTF
cdr3_nt: TGTGCCTGGAGTAACTCACTCTATGGCTACACCTTC
d_call: .
v_call: TRBV30
j_call: TRBJ1-2
clone_size: .

cdr3_aa: CASSVGPSQVNTEAFF
cdr3_nt: TGTGCCAGCAGCGTAGGCCCCTCACAGGTGAACACTGAAGCTTTCTTT
d_call: .
v_call: TRBV9
j_call: TRBJ1-1
clone_size: once

cdr3_aa: CASSQDWASGGGNTDTQYF
cdr3_nt: TGCGCCAGCAGCCAAGATTGGGCTAGCGGGGGGGGTAACACAGATACGCAGTATTTT
d_call: TRBD2
v_call: TRBV4-1
j_call: TRBJ2-3
clone_size: .

cdr3_aa: CASSTVVSGNTIYF
cdr3_nt: TGTGCCAGCAGCACAGTAGTGTCTGGAAACACCATATATTTT
d_call: .
v_call: TRBV7-2
j_call: TRBJ1-3
clone_size: .

cdr3_aa: CASSLVGDTSTDTQYF
cdr3_nt: TGCGCCAGCAGCTTGGTAGGGGACACGAGCACAGATACGCAGTATTTT
d_call: .
v_call: TRBV5-1
j_call: TRBJ2-3
clone_size: .

cdr3_aa: CASSTPAAGQETQYF
cdr3_nt: TGTGCCAGCAGTACCCCTGCAGCAGGGCAAGAGACCCAGTACTTC
d_call: .
v_call: TRBV25-1
j_call: TRBJ2-5
clone_size: .

cdr3_aa: CASSLWTGAYEQYF
cdr3_nt: TGTGCCAGCAGTTTATGGACAGGGGCCTACGAGCAGTACTTC
d_call: TRBD1
v_call: TRBV27
j_call: TRBJ2-7
clone_size: .

cdr3_aa: CASSLDGRTAGNTIYF
cdr3_nt: TGTGCCAGCAGCCTCGATGGCCGGACAGCTGGAAACACCATATATTTT
d_call: .
v_call: TRBV14
j_call: TRBJ1-3
clone_size: .

cdr3_aa: CASTRSVNEQFF
cdr3_nt: TGTGCCAGCACCAGAAGCGTAAATGAGCAGTTCTTC
d_call: .
v_call: TRBV2
j_call: TRBJ2-1
clone_size: .

cdr3_aa: CSSSFKSLDSYGYTF
cdr3_nt: TGTTCCAGCAGCTTCAAATCCCTGGACAGTTATGGCTACACCTTC
d_call: .
v_call: TRBV7-9
j_call: TRBJ1-2
clone_size: .

cdr3_aa: CASSIKGLTLDEQFF
cdr3_nt: TGTGCCAGCAGTATAAAGGGACTGACCTTGGATGAGCAGTTCTTC
d_call: .
v_call: TRBV9
j_call: TRBJ2-1
clone_size: .

cdr3_aa: CASSVNQGLSNQPQHF
cdr3_nt: TGTGCCAGCAGTGTTAATCAGGGTCTTAGCAATCAGCCCCAGCATTTT
d_call: .
v_call: TRBV2
j_call: TRBJ1-5
clone_size: .

cdr3_aa: CASTPPKASKNIQYF
cdr3_nt: TGTGCCAGCACACCTCCCAAAGCTAGCAAAAACATTCAGTACTTC
d_call: .
v_call: TRBV27
j_call: TRBJ2-4
clone_size: few

cdr3_aa: CASRRDRGYLEQFF
cdr3_nt: TGCGCCAGCCGCCGGGACAGGGGGTATCTTGAGCAGTTCTTC
d_call: TRBD1
v_call: TRBV5-1
j_call: TRBJ2-1
clone_size: .

cdr3_aa: CASSDWGALYGYTF
cdr3_nt: TGTGCCAGCAGTGATTGGGGCGCCCTGTATGGCTACACCTTC
d_call: .
v_call: TRBV6-1
j_call: TRBJ1-2
clone_size: .

cdr3_aa: CASSLSAWSNTGELFF
cdr3_nt: TGTGCCAGCAGCTTAAGCGCTTGGTCGAACACCGGGGAGCTGTTTTTT
d_call: .
v_call: TRBV7-3
j_call: TRBJ2-2
clone_size: .

cdr3_aa: CASSSGQTWNTEAFF
cdr3_nt: TGTGCCAGCAGTTCCGGACAGACCTGGAACACTGAAGCTTTCTTT
d_call: .
v_call: TRBV27
j_call: TRBJ1-1
clone_size: .

cdr3_aa: CASSVGGTGHNEQFF
cdr3_nt: TGTGCCAGCAGTGTTGGCGGGACAGGTCACAATGAGCAGTTCTTC
d_call: TRBD1
v_call: TRBV2
j_call: TRBJ2-1
clone_size: .

cdr3_aa: CASSEELAGSYEQYF
cdr3_nt: TGTGCCAGCAGCGAGGAACTAGCGGGCTCCTACGAGCAGTACTTC
d_call: TRBD2
v_call: TRBV6-1
j_call: TRBJ2-7
clone_size: few

cdr3_aa: CASSSTATVWAEAFF
cdr3_nt: TGTGCCAGCAGCTCCACCGCCACGGTGTGGGCGGAAGCTTTCTTT
d_call: .
v_call: TRBV7-2
j_call: TRBJ1-1
clone_size: .

cdr3_aa: CASSIGGGSYEQYF
cdr3_nt: TGTGCCAGTAGTATTGGCGGGGGCTCCTACGAGCAGTACTTC
d_call: TRBD2
v_call: TRBV19
j_call: TRBJ2-7
clone_size: .

cdr3_aa: CASSHPGGPNEKLFF
cdr3_nt: TGTGCCAGTAGTCACCCAGGGGGCCCTAATGAAAAACTGTTTTTT
d_call: TRBD1
v_call: TRBV19
j_call: TRBJ1-4
clone_size: .

cdr3_aa: CASSLGIVMVPAETQYF
cdr3_nt: TGCGCCAGCAGCTTGGGTATCGTCATGGTCCCCGCGGAGACCCAGTACTTC
d_call: .
v_call: TRBV5-1
j_call: TRBJ2-5
clone_size: once

cdr3_aa: CASSRTGAPQETQYF
cdr3_nt: TGCGCCAGCAGCCGGACAGGGGCCCCCCAAGAGACCCAGTACTTC
d_call: TRBD1
v_call: TRBV4-3
j_call: TRBJ2-5
clone_size: .

cdr3_aa: CASSQAGQGNEKLFF
cdr3_nt: TGTGCCAGCAGCCAAGCTGGACAGGGAAATGAAAAACTGTTTTTT
d_call: TRBD1
v_call: TRBV14
j_call: TRBJ1-4
clone_size: few

cdr3_aa: CASRHREDNTGELFF
cdr3_nt: TGTGCCAGCAGACACCGGGAGGATAACACCGGGGAGCTGTTTTTT
d_call: TRBD2
v_call: TRBV7-9
j_call: TRBJ2-2
clone_size: .

cdr3_aa: CASSSGRNTIYF
cdr3_nt: TGTGCCAGTTCGAGCGGGAGAAACACCATATATTTT
d_call: .
v_call: TRBV7-9
j_call: TRBJ1-3
clone_size: .

cdr3_aa: CASSDYLGRYEQYF
cdr3_nt: TGTGCCAGCAGTGATTACCTCGGGAGGTACGAGCAGTACTTC
d_call: TRBD2
v_call: TRBV6-1
j_call: TRBJ2-7
clone_size: .

cdr3_aa: CASSPQGLAEAFF
cdr3_nt: TGTGCCAGCAGTCCACAGGGGTTGGCTGAAGCTTTCTTT
d_call: TRBD1
v_call: TRBV2
j_call: TRBJ1-1
clone_size: .

cdr3_aa: CASRAGNTEAFF
cdr3_nt: TGTGCCAGCAGGGCAGGGAACACTGAAGCTTTCTTT
d_call: .
v_call: TRBV25-1
j_call: TRBJ1-1
clone_size: few